This T cell receptor (beta chain) was recovered during a study of T cells expressing NK-cell markers. Regarding the study as a whole: Dominance of the CD3+CD56-NKG2C+ fraction by these clonotypes also held in several donors.

5'RACE template switching with UMIs produced the TCR beta cDNA. TCRdb re-called the 5' RACE reads and gives one entry per CDR3 protein, without DNA. This repertoire includes 550,000 to 600,000 distinct CDR3 sequences. A note on this clonotype: Its antigen is not known.

Sequencing used blood T cells: a sorted CD56 or NKG2C T cell subset, CD4+ or CD8+ T cells, or bulk PBMC T cells (not recorded which). This TCR was recovered from a man aged 18-30 years in good health.

The CDR3 protein is CASTLQGATTDTQYF. The V gene is TRBV11-2, the J gene TRBJ2-3; TCRdb picks TRBD1, but there is no DNA to check that call. Germline assignment: CDR1 SGHAT and CDR2 FQNNGV. This CDR3 region has 15 residues.